The rows below give T cell receptor beta chains drawn from one sample of a study of long-term antiretroviral therapy in people with HIV. Method: immunoSEQ multiplex PCR; TCRdb's copy keeps in-frame clones and lacks some. The sample lists tens of thousands of clones, approximately 80% occurring once. This specimen was unsorted PBMCs, taken 0.5 years before starting antiretroviral therapy. The receptors come from a man aged 40-49 years with HIV. CDR3s include the opening cysteine and the closing phenylalanine or tryptophan. D genes are given only for firm matches. Size values are once, few and many counts, or a class for expanded clones, and some rows have none.

j_call clone_size v_call d_call cdr3_nt cdr3_aa
TRBJ1-6 - TRBV30 - TGTGCCTGGAGTGGGCTCTATAATTCACCCCTCCACTTT CAWSGLYNSPLHF
TRBJ2-2 - TRBV5-1 TRBD2 TGCGCCAGCAGACTAGCGGGACATAACACCGGGGAGCTGTTTTTT CASRLAGHNTGELFF
TRBJ1-2 - TRBV7-9 - TGTGCCAGCAGCTTAGCGCAACAGGCAGCTAACTATGGCTACACCTTC CASSLAQQAANYGYTF
TRBJ2-3 - TRBV6-6 - TGTGCCAGCAGTCCTTACGGGGGCGCATCAGATACGCAGTATTTT CASSPYGGASDTQYF
TRBJ2-3 - TRBV6-4 - TGTGCCAGCAGTGACTCTGGGAATAGTCCAGATACGCAGTATTTT CASSDSGNSPDTQYF
TRBJ1-2 few TRBV6-5 - TGTGCCAGCAGTTACGGCAGGGTGTATGGCTACACCTTC CASSYGRVYGYTF
TRBJ2-4 - TRBV28 TRBD2 TGTGCCAGCAGTTTAAAGGGACTAGCGGGGGGCGAGAGGAGTCAGTACTTC CASSLKGLAGGERSQYF
TRBJ1-1 - TRBV27 - TGTGCCAGCAGTTTGAGGCGGGGGGAAGCTTTCTTT CASSLRRGEAFF
TRBJ2-6 - TRBV19 TRBD1 TGTGCCAGTAGTGGACAGGGATCGCACAACGTCCTGACTTTC CASSGQGSHNVLTF
TRBJ2-2 - TRBV9 TRBD2 TGTGCCAGCAGCTTTCGGACTAGCGGGGGGGCGAAGGATACCGGGGAGCTGTTTTTT CASSFRTSGGAKDTGELFF
TRBJ1-3 - TRBV7-8 - TGTGCCAGCAGCTTAGCAGGGGCGGCGGTCCACTCTGGAAACACCATATATTTT CASSLAGAAVHSGNTIYF
TRBJ1-5 - TRBV5-4 - TGTGCCAGCAGCTTGGGACCGGGCAATCAGCCCCAGCATTTT CASSLGPGNQPQHF
TRBJ1-1 - TRBV6-5 - TGTGCCAGCAGTTATAGAGGGATTAACACTGAAGCTTTCTTT CASSYRGINTEAFF
TRBJ1-5 - TRBV2 - TGTGCCAGCAGTGCCAGGGATTCTGGTCAGCCCCAGCATTTT CASSARDSGQPQHF
TRBJ2-3 - TRBV2 TRBD2 TGTGCCAGCAGTGTCCGATGGACTAGCGGGGAAGATACGCAGTATTTT CASSVRWTSGEDTQYF
TRBJ1-5 medium-sized TRBV28 - TGTGCCAGCAGTTTGCGAGGAGGCAATCAGCCCCAGCATTTT CASSLRGGNQPQHF
TRBJ1-1 - TRBV15 - TGTGCCACCAGCACCGGGACCCCTGAAGCTTTCTTT CATSTGTPEAFF
TRBJ1-5 - TRBV10-3 - TGTGCCATCAGTGGGAGGGAAGGTCAGCCCCAGCATTTT CAISGREGQPQHF
TRBJ1-4 - TRBV4-3 TRBD1 TGCGCCAGCAGCCAAGAGTACAGGGGCAGTAATGAAAAACTGTTTTTT CASSQEYRGSNEKLFF
TRBJ1-1 - TRBV7-7 - TGTGCTAGCAGCCCCGGCCCGGACAGAGGGGGTGAAGCTTTCTTT CASSPGPDRGGEAFF